The entry below gives a single T cell receptor beta chain sequence along with its context. The table came from immunoSEQ multiplex PCR; TCRdb's copy has only in-frame clones and leaves some out. Of hundreds of thousands of clones listed, around 96% were seen once; the top ten hold roughly 0.12%. The record originates from a study of shared clonotypes between healthy human individuals. In the naive CD8 group, cells lacked CD45RO and were positively selected for CCR7, so terminally differentiated effector memory CD45RA+ cells were left out. Trimming left V 6 bases short and J 5 bases short, with 16 bases between. The germline CDR1 and CDR2 sequences are MNHEY and SMNVEV (reference sequence). The CDR3 sequence is 14 residues long.

The sequenced sample consisted of naive CD8+ T cells sorted from blood. This chain uses TRBV27 with TRBJ2-5, with no clear D. This receptor was taken from a woman under 40 in good health. CDR3 region: CASRLSPRAETQYF. In nucleotides, the CDR3 is TGTGCCAGCAGGTTGTCTCCCCGGGCGGAGACCCAGTACTTC.